Below, 14 T cell receptor beta chains from the same sample are listed, as sequenced in a study of blood T cells in healthy people across ages. Then a second PCR, running roughly 7 to 11 cycles, was carried out with a sample-barcoded 5' primer and a J-beta primer mix. MiXCR, run by TCRdb on the 5' RACE reads, gives a single entry per CDR3 protein. This repertoire shows about 800,000 distinct CDR3 sequences, around a quarter found once; its top ten account for 3.7%. These same records also appear under a second study, on T cells of mothers and their children.

Sequencing was performed on blood. The receptors stem from a boy aged 5 to 17 in good health.

The chain carries TRBV7-8 and TRBJ1-1; D is unclear. This CDR3 has 14 residues. Per the germline V gene, CDR1 is SGHVS and CDR2 is FQNEAQ. V shed 5 bases and J shed 1 base, with 11 bases lying between them. The CDR3 coding sequence is TGTGCCAGCAGCATCCCTTCTGGGAACACTGAAGCTTTCTTT. It encodes CASSIPSGNTEAFF.

This clonotype came up a few times. The V and J genes are TRBV7-2 and TRBJ1-3; 7 nucleotides align to TRBD1. After removal of 5 bases from V and 2 bases from J, the junction contained 9 bases not matched to a gene. Germline CDR1 is SGHTA and CDR2 is FQGNSA. CDR3 size: 16 residues. The CDR3 reads CASSRSVTGTGNTIYF. The CDR3 nucleotides read TGTGCCAGCAGCCGATCCGTGACAGGGACTGGAAACACCATATATTTT.

This sequence joins TRBV20-1 and TRBJ2-1; D remains unclear. Germline V CDR1 and CDR2: DFQATT, SNEGSKA (reference sequence). V was cut by 0 bases and J by 6 bases, with 9 bases left in between. CDR3 length: 13 residues. The CDR3 here is CSARDTQRNEQFF. For the CDR3, the DNA is TGCAGTGCTAGAGATACCCAGCGCAATGAGCAGTTCTTC.

In its sample, this clonotype was seen a few times. CDR3 sequence reads: CASSRQPGGPREQYF. CDR3 DNA sequence: TGTGCCAGCAGCCGACAACCGGGGGGGCCTCGGGAGCAGTACTTC. This chain connects TRBV7-2 to TRBJ2-7; TRBD2 agrees at 8 bases. V was pared by 5 bases and J by 7 bases, with 13 bases of the junction left unmatched. Germline V lookup: CDR1 SGHTA, CDR2 FQGNSA. CDR3 length: 15 amino acids.

The rearrangement uses TRBV20-1 and TRBJ2-5, with 10 bases identical to TRBD2. The end of the DNA is better explained by TRBJ2-1, so the J call may be wrong. Germline V lookup: CDR1 DFQATT, CDR2 SNEGSKA (reference sequence). The CDR3 spans 14 residues. The CDR3 nucleotides read TGCAGTGCTAGAGAGCGGCTAGCGGGAGACGAGCAGTTCTTC. It translates to CSARERLAGDEQFF.

This clonotype was counted only a few times. This rearrangement joins TRBV3-1 to TRBJ2-5; 9 positions match TRBD1. V gave up 5 bases and J gave up 2 bases; unmatched junction bases: 9. This CDR3 comprises 16 residues. Germline values: CDR1 LGHDT, CDR2 YNNKEL (reference sequence). Here the CDR3 DNA reads TGTGCCAGCAGCACTTTCAAAGGGACAGGGCAAGAGACCCAGTACTTC. It specifies CASSTFKGTGQETQYF.

This clonotype is a singleton in its sample. The V gene is TRBV15, the J gene TRBJ2-1; D is uncertain. Germline values: CDR1 LNHNV, CDR2 YYDKDF (reference sequence). CDR3 length: 16 amino acids. Trimming left V 2 bases short and J 5 bases short, with 16 bases between. For the CDR3, the DNA is TGTGCCACCAGCAGAACCCGTGCTGGTTGGGACAATGAGCAGTTCTTC. This encodes CATSRTRAGWDNEQFF.

The chain combines TRBV27 with TRBJ1-5; no clear D. Germline V lookup: CDR1 MNHEY, CDR2 SMNVEV (reference sequence). Trimming removed 4 bases at V and 7 bases at J, with 17 bases between. This CDR3 is 15 amino acids long. Written as DNA, the CDR3 is TGTGCCAGCAGTTATGGGTCATCGGGGTTGCAGCCCCAGCATTTT. Encoded protein: CASSYGSSGLQPQHF.

CDR3: CASTVGVLLYEQYF. The CDR3 bases are TGTGCCAGTACCGTGGGGGTCCTACTCTACGAGCAGTACTTC. The J gene is TRBJ2-7, the V gene TRBV6-2 or TRBV6-3; D could derive from TRBD1 or TRBD2 (5 bases each). The CDR3 contains 14 residues. With 9 bases removed from V and 3 bases from J, the gap between germline ends came to 18 bases. Germline V gene lookup returns CDR1 MNHEY and CDR2 SVGEGT.

This clonotype has just a few counts. J is TRBJ2-7 and V is TRBV6-1, with D possibly matching TRBD1 (6 bases). There are 14 residues in the CDR3. Between the trimmed V and J ends, which lost 2 bases and 6 bases, there was a span of 14 bases. Germline V gene sequence: CDR1 MNHNS, CDR2 SASEGT. In DNA form, the CDR3 reads TGTGCCAGCAGTGAATTAGACAGGTCGGGCGAGCAGTACTTC. Amino acid sequence: CASSELDRSGEQYF.

This clonotype has more than one count but fewer than ten. The chain is built from TRBV28 and TRBJ2-7; D not resolved. In germline, CDR1 is MDHEN, CDR2 SYDVKM. This CDR3 spans 15 amino acids. Deletions cut 6 bases from V and 3 bases from J, with 18 bases between. DNA for the CDR3: TGTGCCAGCAGCTCTGACGGTTATCACGTCTACGAGCAGTACTTC. Residues: CASSSDGYHVYEQYF.

This clonotype was detected a few times. The rearrangement joins TRBV4-3 to TRBJ2-7; D remains unclear. The V end lost 4 bases, the J end lost 0 bases, and 10 bases lay between the germline ends. The CDR3 length is 14 residues. CDR1 is LGHNA and CDR2 is YSLEER in the germline V gene. Here the CDR3 DNA reads TGCGCCAGCAGCCGGGAAACTCGCTCCTACGAGCAGTACTTC. It specifies CASSRETRSYEQYF.

The chain employs TRBV6-2 or TRBV6-3 and TRBJ1-4; D uncertain. The CDR3 is 13 amino acids. CDR1 and CDR2 (germline): MNHEY, SVGEGT. Trimming removed 10 bases from V and 6 bases from J, with 15 bases in between. The CDR3 reads CATLDPTYEKLFF. CDR3 nucleotide sequence: TGTGCCACGCTAGATCCAACGTATGAAAAACTGTTTTTT.

V is TRBV27 and J is TRBJ2-3, with TRBD1 identical over 10 bases. The junction had 10 bases not matched to a gene; V was cut back by 6 bases and J by 4 bases. This CDR3 contains 16 residues. Germline CDR1 and CDR2: MNHEY and SMNVEV (reference sequence). DNA for the CDR3: TGTGCCAGCAGCCATACCGGGACAGGGGTAGCAGATACGCAGTATTTT. This codes for CASSHTGTGVADTQYF.